Each of the 25 T cell receptor beta chains below was sequenced from the same sample in a study of T cell changes during pregnancy in multiple sclerosis. Sequenced by immunoSEQ multiplex PCR; TCRdb stores in-frame clones only, minus some. Of fewer than 30,000 clones in the sample, roughly 90% were seen once. Sequences were derived from CD8+ T cells from peripheral blood mononuclear cells, sampled in the second trimester of pregnancy. The receptors originated from a female donor with multiple sclerosis, enrolled in a pregnancy study.

J is TRBJ2-7 and V is TRBV2, with a weak D call TRBD1 (6 bases). The V gene lost 4 bases and the J gene lost 0 bases, with 13 bases spanning the gap. In germline, CDR1 is SNHLY, CDR2 FYNNEI. The CDR3 extends over 15 amino acids. The CDR3 is CASSGTEKPSYEQYF. The CDR3, as DNA: TGTGCCAGCAGTGGGACAGAAAAACCCTCCTACGAGCAGTACTTC.

V gene TRBV27 combines with J gene TRBJ1-3; TRBD1 might be the D (5 bases). Trimming left V 9 bases short and J 0 bases short, with 9 bases between. The CDR3 is 13 amino acids. Looked up from germline, CDR1 is MNHEY and CDR2 is SMNVEV (reference sequence). The CDR3 nucleotides read TGTGCCAGTAGACAGTTCTCTGGAAACACCATATATTTT. Protein: CASRQFSGNTIYF.

J is TRBJ2-1 and V is TRBV7-6; unclear D gene. The CDR3 covers 14 residues. Germline V CDR1 and CDR2: SGHVS, FNYEAQ. V was shortened by 5 bases and J by 3 bases, with 11 bases between the two germline ends. The CDR3 DNA sequence: TGTGCCAGCAGCCCACCGTACGGCTACAATGAGCAGTTCTTC. Translating gives CASSPPYGYNEQFF. Full variable domain (missing parts from reference TRBV7-6 and TRBJ2-1): GAGVSQSPRYKVTKRGQDVALRCDPISGHVSLYWYRQALGQGPEFLTYFNYEAQQDKSGLPNDRFSAERPEGSISTLTIQRTEQRDSAMYRCASSPPYGYNEQFFGPGTRLTVL.

The rearrangement joins TRBV4-1 to TRBJ1-5, with 7 bases matching TRBD1. The germline CDR1 and CDR2 sequences are MGHRA and YSYEKL. The CDR3 consists of 15 residues. J gave up 7 bases and V 0 bases, and 6 bases lay outside the gene matches. The DNA of the CDR3 is TGCGCCAGCAGCCAAGATCGCCGACAGGGCCAGCCCCAGCATTTT. Protein sequence: CASSQDRRQGQPQHF.

This clone was detected only once. The CDR3 DNA sequence: TGTGCCAGCAGTTCCCCAGACAGACTCTCACTGCATTTT. Its translation: CASSSPDRLSLHF. This chain joins TRBV27 and TRBJ1-5, with D tentatively TRBD1 (5 bases). V lost 4 bases and J lost 15, with 19 bases in between. The germline CDR1 and CDR2 sequences are MNHEY and SMNVEV (reference sequence). The CDR3 sequence is 13 residues long.

This chain joins TRBV6-5 and TRBJ1-1; a possible D gene is TRBD1 (5 bases). Germline CDR1 is MNHEY and CDR2 is SVGAGI. The CDR3 covers 15 residues. Trimming removed 6 bases from V and 6 bases from J, with 20 bases in between. The CDR3 is CASSHRLSETAEAFF. In DNA, the CDR3 is TGTGCCAGCAGCCACAGGCTCTCTGAGACTGCTGAAGCTTTCTTT.

This chain links TRBV11-3 with TRBJ1-2; D uncertain. Trimming cost V 2 bases and J 8 bases, with 12 bases left between them. CDR1 is SGHNT and CDR2 is YENEEA in the germline V gene. This CDR3 has 13 amino acids. CDR3 nucleotide sequence: TGTGCCAGCAGCTTAAAGCGGGCGGAGGGCTACACCTTC. Its translation is CASSLKRAEGYTF.

The V call is TRBV6-1, the J call TRBJ2-6; D is undetermined. This CDR3 is 14 amino acids long. V lost 3 bases to trimming and J lost 0 bases, with 3 bases between them. The germline V gene encodes CDR1 MNHNS and CDR2 SASEGT. The CDR3 here is CASSDNSGANVLTF. The CDR3 DNA reads as TGTGCCAGCAGTGACAACTCTGGGGCCAACGTCCTGACTTTC.

The chain couples TRBV6-5 to TRBJ2-1; D might be TRBD2 (6 bases). Germline-derived CDR1 and CDR2 are MNHEY and SVGAGI. The CDR3 totals 12 residues. V lost 2 bases and J 9 bases, leaving 8 bases between the germline ends. CDR3 amino acids: CASSYNGGEQFF. In DNA form, the CDR3 reads TGTGCCAGCAGTTACAACGGGGGTGAGCAGTTCTTC.

In its sample, this clone was seen a few times. The rearrangement links TRBV9 to TRBJ2-1; 9 bases map to TRBD2. The CDR3 totals 18 residues. The V gene's germline CDR1 is SGDLS and CDR2 YYNGEE. Unmatched junction bases numbered 7, after V lost 0 bases and J lost 0 bases. For the CDR3, the DNA is TGTGCCAGCAGCGTAGTAGCGGGGGCACAGAGCTCCTACAATGAGCAGTTCTTC. Its translation: CASSVVAGAQSSYNEQFF.

This clone occurred a few times. The chain has TRBV27 and TRBJ2-7; perhaps TRBD2 as D (6 bases). Germline CDR1 reads MNHEY; CDR2 reads SMNVEV (reference sequence). V lost 0 bases, J lost 3 bases, and 12 bases lay in between. The CDR3 is 15 amino acids. CDR3 in amino acids: CASSLSWGVLYEQYF. The DNA of the CDR3 is TGTGCCAGCAGTTTATCGTGGGGGGTACTCTACGAGCAGTACTTC.

The J gene is TRBJ1-5, the V gene TRBV30; D unclear. V lost 5 bases and J 0 bases, leaving 11 bases between the germline ends. This CDR3 comprises 14 residues. Germline loops: CDR1 GTSNPN, CDR2 SVGIG (reference sequence). The CDR3 region has the DNA TGTGCCTGGCGGGGTTTGGGTAGCAATCAGCCCCAGCATTTT. Translated, it gives CAWRGLGSNQPQHF.

The chain combines TRBV19 with TRBJ1-4, with D possibly matching TRBD1 (5 bases). CDR1 is LNHDA, CDR2 SQIVND, per germline (reference sequence). Trimming removed 7 bases from V and 8 bases from J, with 14 bases in between. This CDR3 spans 13 amino acids. CDR3 loop: CASTRWGLEKLFF. CDR3 coding DNA: TGTGCCAGTACCCGTTGGGGCTTAGAAAAACTGTTTTTT.

The chain joins TRBV7-6 to TRBJ2-3, with 8 nucleotides matching TRBD2. This CDR3 region has 15 residues. The V and J ends lost 5 bases and 4 bases, in that order; junction bases with no gene match: 8. Germline CDR1 is SGHVS and CDR2 is FNYEAQ. CDR3 sequence (DNA): TGTGCCAGCAGCCCGAGGGGACTAGTCCCAGATACGCAGTATTTT. Encoded protein: CASSPRGLVPDTQYF.

V gene TRBV5-8 combines with J gene TRBJ1-6; D perhaps matches TRBD1 (6 bases). Deletions cut 0 bases from V and 6 bases from J, with 10 bases between. CDR1 and CDR2 (germline): SGHTS, YDEGEE. The CDR3 is 15 amino acids. The CDR3 loop reads CASSLVGRGNSPLHF. The CDR3 DNA reads as TGTGCCAGCAGCTTGGTTGGCAGGGGTAATTCACCCCTCCACTTT. Combining the CDR3 with reference TRBV5-8 and TRBJ1-6 gives the whole variable domain EAGVTQSPTHLIKTRGQQATLRCSPISGHTSVYWYQQALGLGLQFLLWYDEGEERNRGNFPPRFSGRQFPNYSSELNVNALELEDSALYLCASSLVGRGNSPLHFGNGTRLTVT.

This sequence joins TRBV6-6 and TRBJ2-7; 9 bases agree with TRBD2. The CDR3 spans 16 residues. In germline, CDR1 is MNHNY, CDR2 SVGAGI (reference sequence). Trimming took 0 bases from V and 0 from J; bases not matched to a gene: 3. The CDR3 nucleotides are TGTGCCAGCAGTTACTCAGAGCGGGGGGACTCCTACGAGCAGTACTTC. Translated, it gives CASSYSERGDSYEQYF.

The chain joins TRBV19 to TRBJ1-1, with D perhaps TRBD1 (5 bases). CDR1 and CDR2 from the germline V gene are LNHDA and SQIVND (reference sequence). This CDR3 spans 13 amino acids. The germline V and J ends were trimmed by 8 bases and 5 bases, with 15 bases remaining between them. Written as DNA, the CDR3 is TGTGCCAGTGCAATCGGGGGGTTAACTGAAGCTTTCTTT. It encodes CASAIGGLTEAFF.

This sequence joins TRBV6-1 and TRBJ1-6; 9 positions agree with TRBD1. With V trimmed by 8 bases and J by 12 bases, 11 bases remained unmatched. The CDR3 consists of 14 residues. Germline loops: CDR1 MNHNS, CDR2 SASEGT. The CDR3 reads CASGRDRERGPLHF. In nucleotides, the CDR3 is TGTGCCAGCGGCCGGGACAGGGAAAGGGGACCCCTCCACTTT.

In its sample, this clone was seen once. V and J are TRBV6-1 and TRBJ2-5, with TRBD1 matching over 8 bases. V lost 1 base, J lost 1 base, and 2 bases stayed unmatched. Germline CDR1 MNHNS, CDR2 SASEGT. CDR3 length: 15 residues. CDR3 protein: CASSEVTGGQETQYF. In DNA form, the CDR3 reads TGTGCCAGCAGTGAAGTAACAGGGGGCCAAGAGACCCAGTACTTC.

V is TRBV28 and J is TRBJ2-7; the D is unclear. The CDR3 contains 11 residues. Germline CDR1 is MDHEN and CDR2 is SYDVKM. The V gene lost 3 bases and the J gene lost 2 bases, with 2 bases spanning the gap. The CDR3 sequence is CASSFAYEQYF. In DNA form, the CDR3 reads TGTGCCAGCAGTTTCGCCTACGAGCAGTACTTC.

V gene TRBV7-2 combines with J gene TRBJ1-1; 9 bases map to TRBD1. With V trimmed by 4 bases and J by 3 bases, 9 bases remained unmatched. Germline CDR1 SGHTA, CDR2 FQGNSA. CDR3 length: 16 amino acids. As DNA, the CDR3 is TGTGCCAGCAGCTCCCCTCCCGGGACAGGGTACACTGAAGCTTTCTTT. Its translation: CASSSPPGTGYTEAFF.

The chain recombines TRBV30 with TRBJ2-4, with 7 bases matching TRBD2. V lost 4 bases, J lost 7 bases, and 7 bases stayed unmatched. Germline lookup yields CDR1 GTSNPN and CDR2 SVGIG (reference sequence). CDR3 length: 13 amino acids. CDR3 in amino acids: CAWTRRGSNIQYF. DNA of the CDR3: TGTGCCTGGACACGGCGGGGGAGCAACATTCAGTACTTC.

This clone was found once. The chain combines TRBV6-5 with TRBJ2-7; D might be TRBD2 (6 bases). V was cut by 6 bases and J by 5 bases, with 8 bases left in between. Germline assignment: CDR1 MNHEY and CDR2 SVGAGI. The CDR3 has 11 residues. This CDR3 reads CASSWGDEQYF. CDR3 DNA sequence: TGTGCCAGCAGCTGGGGGGACGAGCAGTACTTC.

The genes are TRBV9 and TRBJ2-7; possible D gene TRBD2, 6 bases. Germline CDR1 and CDR2: SGDLS and YYNGEE. V shed 2 bases and J shed 3 bases, with 12 bases lying between them. The CDR3 has 14 residues. CDR3 amino acids: CASSVRDLGYEQYF. The CDR3 DNA is TGTGCCAGCAGCGTCCGGGACTTGGGCTACGAGCAGTACTTC.

Of note for this clone: This may stem from a read error, because a much larger clone lies one nucleotide away. The CDR3 DNA is TGTGCCAGCAGTGAAAACAGCTCTGGGGCCAACGTCCTGACTTTC. It specifies CASSENSSGANVLTF. The chain combines TRBV6-1 with TRBJ2-6; D is unclear. The V end was cut by 2 bases, the J end by 0 bases, with 5 bases between. The length of the CDR3 is 15 residues. Germline loops: CDR1 MNHNS, CDR2 SASEGT.